What follows are 25 T cell receptor beta chains derived from one specimen sequenced in a study of identifying expanded T cells in peripheral blood. Only in-frame clones appear in the TCRdb table, and some are missing; sequencing was by immunoSEQ multiplex PCR. The sample lists more than 50,000 clones, around 83% occurring once. The sample comprised blood. Source of these receptors: a person between 18 and 75 years old in good health.

Note on this clone: One junction end does not reproduce the germline sequence, and a read error may be involved. The chain employs TRBV27 and TRBJ2-1; 7 bases are shared with TRBD2. CDR1 and CDR2 (germline): MNHEY, SMNVEV (reference sequence). This CDR3 region has 14 residues. CDR3 sequence (DNA): TGCGCAGTCGGGGGAGGGCCTCAGTTCGATGAGCAGTTCTTC. Translated, it gives CAVGGGPQFDEQFF.

V usage is TRBV19 and J usage is TRBJ1-2, with D perhaps TRBD1 (6 bases). The germline V gene encodes CDR1 LNHDA and CDR2 SQIVND (reference sequence). This CDR3 is 12 amino acids long. V shed 5 bases and J shed 11 bases, with 15 bases lying between them. Written as DNA, the CDR3 is TGTGCCAGTAGTTTTGACAGGACGGTTTACACCTTC. It yields the protein CASSFDRTVYTF.

J is TRBJ2-2 and V is TRBV4-1; 11 bases agree with TRBD2. V dropped 0 bases and J dropped 4; count of bases not matched to a gene: 4. Germline-derived CDR1 and CDR2 are MGHRA and YSYEKL. The CDR3 loop spans 17 amino acids. The CDR3 DNA reads TGCGCCAGCAGCCAAGATATAGCGGGGGGGCGCACCGGGGAGCTGTTTTTT. This sequence encodes CASSQDIAGGRTGELFF.

The chain employs TRBV28 and TRBJ2-1; TRBD2 is a possible D gene (6 bases). Trimming stripped 7 bases from V and 2 bases from J, with 18 bases between. Germline V lookup: CDR1 MDHEN, CDR2 SYDVKM. The CDR3 sequence is 16 residues long. This CDR3 is CASTPALGGTYNEQFF. The CDR3 coding sequence is TGTGCCAGCACCCCAGCGTTGGGAGGAACCTACAATGAGCAGTTCTTC.

This chain joins TRBV5-6 and TRBJ2-1; 12 nucleotides agree with TRBD2. The CDR3 extends over 16 amino acids. CDR1 is SGHDT, CDR2 YYEEEE, per germline. With 1 base clipped from V and 9 bases from J, the junction kept 8 bases outside the gene matches. The CDR3 DNA reads as TGTGCCAGCAGCTTGACCCTAGCGGGAGGGCCATCTGAGCAGTTCTTC. Its protein product is CASSLTLAGGPSEQFF.

The chain combines TRBV9 with TRBJ1-4; D might be TRBD1 (5 bases). Germline CDR1 reads SGDLS; CDR2 reads YYNGEE. CDR3 length: 12 residues. The V end lost 5 bases, the J end lost 6 bases, and 8 bases lay between the germline ends. CDR3: CASRQGYEKLFF. The CDR3 DNA sequence: TGTGCCAGCAGGCAGGGATATGAAAAACTGTTTTTT.

This clone was seen a handful of times. V usage is TRBV6-5 and J usage is TRBJ1-5; D is possibly TRBD1 (5 bases). The CDR3 has 13 residues. V lost 6 bases and J lost 0, with 6 bases in between. Germline V gene data show CDR1 as MNHEY and CDR2 as SVGAGI. CDR3 bases: TGTGCCAGCAGAGGGGCTAGCAATCAGCCCCAGCATTTT. Translation: CASRGASNQPQHF.

The rearrangement uses TRBV6-7 and TRBJ1-1; TRBD1 matches 10 bases. TRBV6-7 is an ORF; its function is uncertain. V shed 5 bases, J shed 3 bases, and the junction held 3 bases outside the gene matches. This CDR3 is 14 amino acids long. The CDR3 spells CASSRDRGHTEAFF. In DNA, the CDR3 is TGTGCCAGCAGTAGGGACAGGGGACACACTGAAGCTTTCTTT.

The V call is TRBV23-1, the J call TRBJ1-2; D not certain. TRBV23-1 is filed as an ORF, its function uncertain. With 3 bases removed from V and 9 bases from J, the gap between germline ends came to 26 bases. The CDR3 covers 17 residues. CDR3 coding DNA: TGCGCCAGCAGTCAGCAGGACCACAGTCGACTCGCTGTCAGCTACACCTTC. Translating it yields CASSQQDHSRLAVSYTF.

The J gene is TRBJ2-5, the V gene TRBV9; 8 bases map to TRBD2. After removal of 0 bases from V and 3 bases from J, the junction contained 1 base not matched to a gene. There are 14 residues in the CDR3. CDR1 SGDLS and CDR2 YYNGEE come from the germline V gene. CDR3 sequence (DNA): TGTGCCAGCAGCGTAGAAGCGGGGGAAGAGACCCAGTACTTC. It encodes CASSVEAGEETQYF.

V is TRBV6-4 and J is TRBJ2-4; no firm D call. V lost 3 bases, J lost 0 bases, and 9 bases lay in between. The CDR3 length is 15 residues. Germline CDR1 reads MRHNA; CDR2 reads SNTAGT. CDR3 residues: CASSDQRLAKNIQYF. The CDR3 nucleotides are TGTGCCAGCAGTGATCAACGGCTAGCCAAAAACATTCAGTACTTC.

The gene calls are TRBV7-2 and TRBJ2-2, with 7 bases that match TRBD2. V was pared by 1 base and J by 4 bases, with 3 bases of the junction left unmatched. The length of the CDR3 is 15 residues. Germline-derived CDR1 and CDR2 are SGHTA and FQGNSA. CDR3 DNA: TGTGCCAGCAGCTTAGTTCGCGGGGGCACCGGGGAGCTGTTTTTT. This sequence encodes CASSLVRGGTGELFF.

The rearrangement uses TRBV7-9 and TRBJ2-3; unclear D gene. Germline CDR1 SEHNR, CDR2 FQNEAQ (reference sequence). The V end lost 5 bases, the J end lost 2 bases, and 20 bases lay between the germline ends. This CDR3 has 17 residues. The CDR3 DNA reads TGTGCCAGCAGCCGGACCCGGACCCTTACCCCCACAGATACGCAGTATTTT. Translation: CASSRTRTLTPTDTQYF.

This clone appeared many times. V is TRBV6-5 and J is TRBJ1-3; D gene unclear. V lost 6 bases and J lost 2, with 11 bases in between. Looked up from germline, CDR1 is MNHEY and CDR2 is SVGAGI. The CDR3 is made up of 14 amino acids. CDR3 region: CASSPADTGNTIYF. CDR3 bases: TGTGCCAGCAGCCCCGCGGATACTGGAAACACCATATATTTT.

V is TRBV7-2 and J is TRBJ2-7; tentative D call: TRBD1 (6 bases). V shed 6 bases and J shed 7 bases, with 22 bases lying between them. The CDR3 runs to 15 residues. Germline lookup yields CDR1 SGHTA and CDR2 FQGNSA. The CDR3 DNA is TGTGCCAGCAGTCTGGACAGTCCTACGCTGGGGGAGCAGTACTTC. It specifies CASSLDSPTLGEQYF.

This sequence joins TRBV25-1 and TRBJ2-3, with 9 bases matching TRBD1. V shed 4 bases and J 2 bases; nucleotides not matched to a gene: 10. Germline CDR1 reads MGHDK; CDR2 reads SYGVNS. The CDR3 is 17 amino acids. DNA of the CDR3: TGTGCCAGCAGTGCTGACTACAGGGGGCGGGTCACAGATACGCAGTATTTT. Encoded protein: CASSADYRGRVTDTQYF.

The CDR3 coding sequence is TGTGCCAGCTCACCAAACCATCAAGAGACCCAGTACTTC. Amino acid sequence: CASSPNHQETQYF. The chain links TRBV18 to TRBJ2-5; D remains unclear. Germline CDR1 reads KGHSH; CDR2 reads LQKENI. V was clipped by 2 bases and J by 2 bases, with 6 bases between them. The CDR3 totals 13 residues.

This rearrangement joins TRBV4-2 to TRBJ1-2; a weak D match, TRBD1 (5 bases). Germline CDR1 reads LGHNA; CDR2 reads YNFKEQ. This CDR3 is built from 14 residues. The V end lost 7 bases, the J end lost 4 bases, and 16 bases lay between the germline ends. The CDR3 sequence is CASNREGQSYGYTF. CDR3 nucleotide sequence: TGTGCCAGCAACCGAGAGGGGCAAAGCTATGGCTACACCTTC.

The chain recombines TRBV14 with TRBJ1-1; a weak D match, TRBD1 (6 bases). The germline V gene encodes CDR1 SGHDN and CDR2 FVKESK. V was cut by 4 bases and J by 0 bases, with 21 bases left in between. CDR3 length: 18 residues. The CDR3 protein is CASSPTRAITGMNTEAFF. The CDR3 coding sequence is TGTGCCAGCAGCCCTACAAGAGCCATAACAGGGATGAACACTGAAGCTTTCTTT.

CDR3 amino acids: CASIPGGGSGYTF. For the CDR3, the DNA is TGTGCCAGCATCCCCGGCGGGGGTAGTGGCTACACCTTC. The chain joins TRBV6-6 to TRBJ1-2; weak D call: TRBD1 (5 bases). The V gene's germline CDR1 is MNHNY and CDR2 SVGAGI (reference sequence). Trimming removed 7 bases at V and 7 bases at J, with 16 bases between. The CDR3 length is 13 residues.

This clone has just a few counts. The genes are TRBV6-5 and TRBJ2-7, with 12 bases that match TRBD2. Per the germline V gene, CDR1 is MNHEY and CDR2 is SVGAGI. Trimming removed 6 bases from V and 5 bases from J; junction bases left unmatched: 5. This CDR3 has 14 residues. The CDR3 DNA is TGTGCCAGCAGACCTAGCGGGAGGGCTAACGAGCAGTACTTC. This sequence encodes CASRPSGRANEQYF.

J is TRBJ2-5 and V is TRBV19; unclear D gene. The germline gives CDR1 LNHDA, CDR2 SQIVND (reference sequence). This CDR3 is 15 amino acids long. The V gene lost 0 bases and the J gene lost 5 bases, with 13 bases spanning the gap. CDR3: CASSIDLGFGETQYF. CDR3 bases: TGTGCCAGTAGTATAGATCTGGGTTTTGGGGAGACCCAGTACTTC.

The chain carries TRBV5-1 and TRBJ2-2, with TRBD1 identical over 10 bases. With 0 bases clipped from V and 4 bases from J, the junction kept 6 bases outside the gene matches. CDR3 length equals 17 residues. Germline CDR1 SGHRS, CDR2 YFSETQ. CDR3 protein: CASSLGQGASPTGELFF. Written as DNA, the CDR3 is TGCGCCAGCAGCTTGGGACAGGGGGCTTCGCCCACCGGGGAGCTGTTTTTT.

This clone was detected a few times. J is TRBJ1-1 and V is TRBV2; 7 bases match TRBD1. The CDR3 extends over 17 amino acids. Germline values: CDR1 SNHLY, CDR2 FYNNEI. V gave up 0 bases and J gave up 1 base; unmatched junction bases: 8. The CDR3 here is CASSEALFGQENTEAFF. CDR3 DNA sequence: TGTGCCAGCAGTGAAGCGCTATTTGGACAGGAGAACACTGAAGCTTTCTTT.

A single count supports this clone. The chain joins TRBV7-2 to TRBJ1-2; tentatively, D is TRBD1 (5 bases). The CDR3 runs 14 residues. Trimming pared 4 bases from V and 8 bases from J, leaving 17 bases between. The germline CDR1 and CDR2 sequences are SGHTA and FQGNSA. As DNA, the CDR3 is TGTGCCAGCAGCTCCCCCTTGGGACTAAGCGGCTACACCTTC. Protein product: CASSSPLGLSGYTF.